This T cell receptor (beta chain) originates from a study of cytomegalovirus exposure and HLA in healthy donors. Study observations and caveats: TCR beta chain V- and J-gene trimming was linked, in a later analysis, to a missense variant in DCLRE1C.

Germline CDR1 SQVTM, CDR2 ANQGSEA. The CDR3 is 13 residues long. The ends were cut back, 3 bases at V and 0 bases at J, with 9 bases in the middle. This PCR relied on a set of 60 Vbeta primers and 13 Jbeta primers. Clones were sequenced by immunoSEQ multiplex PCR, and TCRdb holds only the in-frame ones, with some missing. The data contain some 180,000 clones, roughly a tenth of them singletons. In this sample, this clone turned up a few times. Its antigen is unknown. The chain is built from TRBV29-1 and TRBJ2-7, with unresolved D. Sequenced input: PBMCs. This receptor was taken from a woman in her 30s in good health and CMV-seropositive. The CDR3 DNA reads TGCAGCGTTGATCGCCTCAGCTCCTACGAGCAGTACTTC. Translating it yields CSVDRLSSYEQYF.